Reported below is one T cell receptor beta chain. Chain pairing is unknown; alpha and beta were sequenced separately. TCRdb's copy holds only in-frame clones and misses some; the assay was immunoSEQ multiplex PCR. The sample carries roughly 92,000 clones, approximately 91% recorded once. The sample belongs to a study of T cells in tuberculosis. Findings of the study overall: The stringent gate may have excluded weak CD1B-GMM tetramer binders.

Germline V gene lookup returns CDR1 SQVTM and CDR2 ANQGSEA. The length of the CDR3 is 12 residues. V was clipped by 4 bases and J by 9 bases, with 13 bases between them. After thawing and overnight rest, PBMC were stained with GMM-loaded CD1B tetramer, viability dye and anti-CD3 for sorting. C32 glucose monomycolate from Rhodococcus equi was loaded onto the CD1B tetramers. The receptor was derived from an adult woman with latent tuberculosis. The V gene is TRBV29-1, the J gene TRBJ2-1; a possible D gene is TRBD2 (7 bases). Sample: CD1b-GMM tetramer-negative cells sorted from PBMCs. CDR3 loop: CSVVRGAVEQFF. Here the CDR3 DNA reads TGCAGCGTTGTACGGGGGGCGGTTGAGCAGTTCTTC.